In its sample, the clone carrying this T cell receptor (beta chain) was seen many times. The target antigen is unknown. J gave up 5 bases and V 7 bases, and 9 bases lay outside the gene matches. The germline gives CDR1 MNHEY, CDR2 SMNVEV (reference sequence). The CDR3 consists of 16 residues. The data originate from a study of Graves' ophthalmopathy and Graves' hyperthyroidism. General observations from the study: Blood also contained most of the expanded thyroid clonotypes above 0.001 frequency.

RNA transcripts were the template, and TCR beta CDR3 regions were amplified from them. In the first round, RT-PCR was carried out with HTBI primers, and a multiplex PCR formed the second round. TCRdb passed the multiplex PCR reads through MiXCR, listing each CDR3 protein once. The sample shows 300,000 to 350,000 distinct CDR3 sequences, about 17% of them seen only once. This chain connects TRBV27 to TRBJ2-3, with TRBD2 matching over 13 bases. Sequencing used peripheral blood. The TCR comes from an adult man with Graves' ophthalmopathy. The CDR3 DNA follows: TGTGCCAGCATTCTCACTGGACTAGCGGGAGTAGATACGCAGTATTTT. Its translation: CASILTGLAGVDTQYF.